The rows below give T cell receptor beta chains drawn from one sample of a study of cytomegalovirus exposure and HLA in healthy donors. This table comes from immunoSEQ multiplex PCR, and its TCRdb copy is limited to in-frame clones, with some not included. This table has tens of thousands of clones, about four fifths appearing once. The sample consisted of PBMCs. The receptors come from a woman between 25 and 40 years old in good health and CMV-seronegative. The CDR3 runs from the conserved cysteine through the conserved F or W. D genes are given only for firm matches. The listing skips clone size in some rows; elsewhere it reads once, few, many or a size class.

CATLDSAGANVLTF	TGTGCCACCCTCGACAGCGCTGGGGCCAACGTCCTGACTTTC	TRBV2	TRBJ2-6	NA	few
CASSYPGDNEQFF	TGTGCCAGCAGTTACCCCGGAGACAATGAGCAGTTCTTC	TRBV6-6	TRBJ2-1	NA	NA
CASSLSRQDNQPQHF	TGTGCCAGCAGTTTATCCCGACAGGACAATCAGCCCCAGCATTTT	TRBV27	TRBJ1-5	NA	NA
CASSQDRGLKNTF	TGTGCCAGCAGCCAGGACAGGGGGCTAAAGAACACCTTC	TRBV5-8	TRBJ1-2	TRBD1	NA
CASAPDRGHQETQYF	TGTGCCAGCGCCCCGGACAGGGGACACCAAGAGACCCAGTACTTC	TRBV6-5	TRBJ2-5	TRBD1	NA
CASTWGQNTEAFF	TGTGCCAGCACGTGGGGGCAGAACACTGAAGCTTTCTTT	TRBV7-2	TRBJ1-1	NA	once
CASSVVTSSNEQFF	TGTGCCAGCAGCGTCGTAACTAGTTCGAATGAGCAGTTCTTC	TRBV9	TRBJ2-1	NA	NA
CASSIRGENTEAFF	TGTGCCAGTAGTATTCGGGGTGAGAACACTGAAGCTTTCTTT	TRBV19	TRBJ1-1	NA	NA
CAISEQGAPNEKLFF	TGTGCCATCAGTGAGCAAGGGGCGCCTAATGAAAAACTGTTTTTT	TRBV10-3	TRBJ1-4	NA	few
CASSFSAGGLYEQYF	TGTGCCAGCAGCTTTTCGGCGGGAGGTCTGTATGAGCAGTACTTC	TRBV7-9	TRBJ2-7	TRBD2	few
CASSLATGVGYTF	TGTGCCAGCAGCTTAGCGACAGGGGTTGGCTACACCTTC	TRBV11-3	TRBJ1-2	TRBD1	NA
CASSLFDIWRGAYEQYF	TGTGCCAGCAGTTTATTTGATATTTGGCGGGGGGCCTACGAGCAGTACTTC	TRBV28	TRBJ2-7	TRBD2	once
CASLRRAGPAGVSSGANVLTF	TGTGCCAGCCTCCGCCGCGCGGGACCCGCCGGGGTGAGCTCTGGGGCCAACGTCCTGACTTTC	TRBV19	TRBJ2-6	NA	NA
CASTIIRERGGNEKLFF	TGTGCCAGCACCATTATTAGGGAGCGGGGGGGGAATGAAAAACTGTTTTTT	TRBV28	TRBJ1-4	NA	NA
CASSPRQGGETQYF	TGTGCCAGCAGCCCAAGACAGGGGGGTGAGACCCAGTACTTC	TRBV11-3	TRBJ2-5	TRBD1	NA
CASKGGGLAGNNEQFF	TGTGCCAGCAAGGGAGGGGGACTAGCGGGAAACAATGAGCAGTTCTTC	TRBV28	TRBJ2-1	TRBD2	NA
CASSSLLGQGPVYGYTF	TGTGCCAGCAGTTCACTCTTGGGACAAGGGCCGGTCTATGGCTACACCTTC	TRBV28	TRBJ1-2	NA	NA
CASSYERREQFF	TGTGCCAGCAGTTACGAGCGGAGAGAGCAGTTCTTC	TRBV6-6	TRBJ2-1	NA	NA
CASSPGGYEQYF	TGTGCCAGCAGTCCTGGAGGCTACGAGCAGTACTTC	TRBV25-1	TRBJ2-7	NA	NA
CASSNSGSMWDEQYF	TGCGCCAGCAGCAATAGCGGGAGTATGTGGGACGAGCAGTACTTC	TRBV5-1	TRBJ2-7	TRBD2	NA
CASSGAGGISYGYTF	TGTGCCAGCAGTGGGGCAGGGGGCATTAGCTATGGCTACACCTTC	TRBV28	TRBJ1-2	TRBD1	few
CASSQGGANEKLFF	TGTGCCAGCAGTCAAGGGGGTGCTAATGAAAAACTGTTTTTT	TRBV6-5	TRBJ1-4	NA	NA
CASDLGTSTDTQYF	TGTGCCAGTGATCTTGGTACTAGCACAGATACGCAGTATTTT	TRBV19	TRBJ2-3	NA	NA
CATSRGGSEAYEQYF	TGTGCCACCAGCAGAGGGGGCAGCGAAGCCTACGAGCAGTACTTC	TRBV15	TRBJ2-7	NA	NA
CSASGPYEQYF	TGCAGTGCTAGCGGTCCCTACGAGCAGTACTTC	TRBV20-1	TRBJ2-7	NA	NA
CASSKASGYGGEQFF	TGTGCCAGCAGTAAGGCTAGCGGGTACGGAGGTGAGCAGTTCTTC	TRBV6-5	TRBJ2-1	TRBD2	NA
CAWTQGSTYEQYF	TGTGCCTGGACCCAGGGGAGTACCTACGAGCAGTACTTC	TRBV30	TRBJ2-7	NA	few